This TCR beta chain was identified in a study of shared clonotypes between healthy human individuals. The authors loaded 150 to 250 ng DNA, roughly 27,000 T cell genomes, into sorted-subset replicate PCRs. Only in-frame clones appear in the TCRdb table, and some are missing; sequencing was by immunoSEQ multiplex PCR. In the table there are about 2.4 million clones, 80% to 95% of which are singletons. The sample taken for sequencing was naive CD4+ T cells from PBMCs. The subset: CD45RA+ positively selected. The TCR was taken from a man aged 18 to 29 in good health. Some clones in this sample may be carry-over from other donors' samples.

CDR3 nucleotide sequence: TGTGCCAGCAGCCAGACAGCCCCAAAAACTGAAGCTTTCTTT. Its protein product is CASSQTAPKTEAFF. The genes are TRBV28 and TRBJ1-1, with D perhaps TRBD1 (5 bases). In germline, CDR1 is MDHEN, CDR2 SYDVKM. V was shortened by 6 bases and J by 5 bases, with 16 bases between the two germline ends. This CDR3 comprises 14 residues.